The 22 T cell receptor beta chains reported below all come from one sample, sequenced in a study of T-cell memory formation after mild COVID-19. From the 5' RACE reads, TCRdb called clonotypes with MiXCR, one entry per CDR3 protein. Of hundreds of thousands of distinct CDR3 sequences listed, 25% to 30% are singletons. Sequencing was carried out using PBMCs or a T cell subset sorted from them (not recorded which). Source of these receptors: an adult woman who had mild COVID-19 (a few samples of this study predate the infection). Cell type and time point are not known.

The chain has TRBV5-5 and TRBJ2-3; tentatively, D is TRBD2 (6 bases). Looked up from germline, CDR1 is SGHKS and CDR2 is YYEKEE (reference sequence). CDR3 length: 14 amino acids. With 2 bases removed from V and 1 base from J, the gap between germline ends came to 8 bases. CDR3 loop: CASSFPGGTDTQYF. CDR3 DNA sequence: TGTGCCAGCAGCTTCCCGGGAGGCACAGATACGCAGTATTTT.

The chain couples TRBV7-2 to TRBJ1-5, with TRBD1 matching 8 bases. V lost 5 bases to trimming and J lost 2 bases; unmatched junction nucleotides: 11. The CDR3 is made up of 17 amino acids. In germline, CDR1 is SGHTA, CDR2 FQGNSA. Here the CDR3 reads CASSLTQGASGNQPQHF. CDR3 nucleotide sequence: TGTGCCAGCAGCCTTACTCAGGGGGCGAGTGGCAATCAGCCCCAGCATTTT.

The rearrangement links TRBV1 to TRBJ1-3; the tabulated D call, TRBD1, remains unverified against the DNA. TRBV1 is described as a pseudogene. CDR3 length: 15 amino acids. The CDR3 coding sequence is TGCACCAGCAGCCTCGGGCAGGGGAGATCAAACACCATATATTTT. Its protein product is CTSSLGQGRSNTIYF.

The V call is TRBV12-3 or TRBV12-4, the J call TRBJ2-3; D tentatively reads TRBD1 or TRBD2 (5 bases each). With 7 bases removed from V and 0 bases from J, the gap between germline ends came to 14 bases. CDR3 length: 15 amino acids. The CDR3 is CASTPPGSSTDTQYF. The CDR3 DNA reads TGTGCCAGCACCCCGCCAGGGAGTAGCACAGATACGCAGTATTTT.

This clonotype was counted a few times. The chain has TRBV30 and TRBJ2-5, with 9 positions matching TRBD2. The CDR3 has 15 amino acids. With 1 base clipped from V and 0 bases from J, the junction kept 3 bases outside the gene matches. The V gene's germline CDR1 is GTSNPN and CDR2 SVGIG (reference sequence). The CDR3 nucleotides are TGTGCCTGGAGTGCGCGGGGGGGGTACCAAGAGACCCAGTACTTC. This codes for CAWSARGGYQETQYF.

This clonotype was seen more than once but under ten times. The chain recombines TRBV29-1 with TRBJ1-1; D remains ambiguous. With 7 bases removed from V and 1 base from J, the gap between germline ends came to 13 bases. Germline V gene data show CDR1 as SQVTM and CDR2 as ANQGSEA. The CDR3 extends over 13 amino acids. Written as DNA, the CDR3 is TGCAGCGCCCAAGTGGGTTCGAACACTGAAGCTTTCTTT. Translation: CSAQVGSNTEAFF.

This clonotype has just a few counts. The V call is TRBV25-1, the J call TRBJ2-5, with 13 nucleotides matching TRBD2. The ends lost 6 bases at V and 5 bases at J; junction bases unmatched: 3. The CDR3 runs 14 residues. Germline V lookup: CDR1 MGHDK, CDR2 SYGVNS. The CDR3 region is CASSLTSGRETQYF. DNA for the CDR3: TGTGCCAGCAGCTTGACTAGCGGGAGGGAGACCCAGTACTTC.

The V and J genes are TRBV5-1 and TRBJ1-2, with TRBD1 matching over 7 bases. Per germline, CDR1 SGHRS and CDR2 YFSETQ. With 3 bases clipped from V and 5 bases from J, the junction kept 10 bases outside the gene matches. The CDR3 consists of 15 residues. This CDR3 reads CASSSDGDRVYGYTF. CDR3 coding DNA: TGCGCCAGCAGCTCGGATGGGGACAGAGTTTATGGCTACACCTTC.

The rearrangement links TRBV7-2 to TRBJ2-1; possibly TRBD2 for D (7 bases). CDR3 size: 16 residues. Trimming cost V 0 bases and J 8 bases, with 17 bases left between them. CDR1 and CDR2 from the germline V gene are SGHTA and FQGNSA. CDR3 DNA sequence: TGTGCCAGCAGCTTAGCCTATCGGGGGGCAGGGGATGAGCAGTTCTTC. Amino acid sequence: CASSLAYRGAGDEQFF.

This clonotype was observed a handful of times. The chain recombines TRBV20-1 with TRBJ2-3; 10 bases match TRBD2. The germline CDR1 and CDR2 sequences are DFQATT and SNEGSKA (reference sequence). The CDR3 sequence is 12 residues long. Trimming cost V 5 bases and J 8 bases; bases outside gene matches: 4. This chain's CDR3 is CSASGLAITQYF. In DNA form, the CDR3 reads TGCAGTGCTTCGGGACTAGCGATTACGCAGTATTTT.

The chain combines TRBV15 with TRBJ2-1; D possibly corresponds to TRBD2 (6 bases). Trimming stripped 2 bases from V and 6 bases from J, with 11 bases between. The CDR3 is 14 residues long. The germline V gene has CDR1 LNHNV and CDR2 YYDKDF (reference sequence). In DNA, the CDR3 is TGTGCCACCAGCAGACCGGGAGCGGGCAATGAGCAGTTCTTC. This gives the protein CATSRPGAGNEQFF.

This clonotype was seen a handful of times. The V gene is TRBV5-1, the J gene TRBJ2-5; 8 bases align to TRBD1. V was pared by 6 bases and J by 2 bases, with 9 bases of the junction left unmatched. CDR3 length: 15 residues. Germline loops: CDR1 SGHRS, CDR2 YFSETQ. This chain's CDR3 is CASTSGQGWQETQYF. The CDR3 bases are TGCGCCAGCACTAGTGGACAGGGCTGGCAAGAGACCCAGTACTTC. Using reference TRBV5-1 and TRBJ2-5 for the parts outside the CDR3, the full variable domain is KAGVTQTPRYLIKTRGQQVTLSCSPISGHRSVSWYQQTPGQGLQFLFEYFSETQRNKGNFPGRFSGRQFSNSRSEMNVSTLELGDSALYLCASTSGQGWQETQYFGPGTRLLVL.

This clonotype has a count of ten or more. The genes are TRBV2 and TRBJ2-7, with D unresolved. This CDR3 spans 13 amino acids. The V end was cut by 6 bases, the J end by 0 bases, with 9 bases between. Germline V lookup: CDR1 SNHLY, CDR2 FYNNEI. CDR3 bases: TGTGCCAGCAGGGACGGGCCCTCCTACGAGCAGTACTTC. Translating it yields CASRDGPSYEQYF. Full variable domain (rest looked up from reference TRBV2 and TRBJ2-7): EPEVTQTPSHQVTQMGQEVILRCVPISNHLYFYWYRQILGQKVEFLVSFYNNEISEKSEIFDDQFSVERPDGSNFTLKIRSTKLEDSAMYFCASRDGPSYEQYFGPGTRLTVT.

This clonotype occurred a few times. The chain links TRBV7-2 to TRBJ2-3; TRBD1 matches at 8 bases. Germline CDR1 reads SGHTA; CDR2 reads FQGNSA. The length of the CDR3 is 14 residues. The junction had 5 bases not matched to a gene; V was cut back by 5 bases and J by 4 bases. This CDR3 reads CASSLQGEADTQYF. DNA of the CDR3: TGTGCCAGCAGCCTACAGGGGGAGGCAGATACGCAGTATTTT.

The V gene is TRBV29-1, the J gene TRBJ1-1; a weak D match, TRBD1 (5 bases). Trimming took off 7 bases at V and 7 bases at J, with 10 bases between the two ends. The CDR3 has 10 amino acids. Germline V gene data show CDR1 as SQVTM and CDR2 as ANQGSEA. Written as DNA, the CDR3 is TGCAGCGCCGGGACGGGTGAAGCTTTCTTT. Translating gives CSAGTGEAFF.

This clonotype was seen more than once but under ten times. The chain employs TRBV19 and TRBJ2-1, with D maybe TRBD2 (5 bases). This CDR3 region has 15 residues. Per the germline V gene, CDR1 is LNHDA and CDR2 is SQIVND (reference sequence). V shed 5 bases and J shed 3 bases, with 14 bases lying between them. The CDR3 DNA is TGTGCCAGTAGTGTCGGGATGTCATTCTACAATGAGCAGTTCTTC. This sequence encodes CASSVGMSFYNEQFF.

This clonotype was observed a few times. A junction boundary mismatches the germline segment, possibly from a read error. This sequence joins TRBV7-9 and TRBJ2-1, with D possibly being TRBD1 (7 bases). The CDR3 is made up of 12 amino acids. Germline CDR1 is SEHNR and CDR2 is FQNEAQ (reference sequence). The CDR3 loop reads CASSDGSGSGGF. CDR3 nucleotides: TGTGCCAGCAGCGACGGGAGTGGGTCAGGGGGCTTC.

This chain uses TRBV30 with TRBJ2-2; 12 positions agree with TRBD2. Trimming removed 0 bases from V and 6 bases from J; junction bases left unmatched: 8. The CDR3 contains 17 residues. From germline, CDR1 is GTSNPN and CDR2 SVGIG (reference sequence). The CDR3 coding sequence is TGTGCCTGGAGTGTACAGAGGACTAGCGGGATAGCCGGGGAGCTGTTTTTT. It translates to CAWSVQRTSGIAGELFF.

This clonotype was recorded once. The CDR3 spells CASSQLGRDEQFF. CDR3 DNA sequence: TGTGCCAGCAGCCAACTAGGGAGGGATGAGCAGTTCTTC. The chain joins TRBV3-1 to TRBJ2-1, with 7 bases aligning to TRBD2. This CDR3 region has 13 residues. Germline CDR1 and CDR2: LGHDT and YNNKEL (reference sequence). The V and J ends lost 2 bases and 8 bases, in that order; junction bases with no gene match: 3.

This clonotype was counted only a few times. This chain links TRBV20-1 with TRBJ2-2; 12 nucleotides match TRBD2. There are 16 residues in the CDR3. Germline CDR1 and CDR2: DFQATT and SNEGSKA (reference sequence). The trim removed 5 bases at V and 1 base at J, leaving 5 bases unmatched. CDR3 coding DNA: TGCAGTGCTGGGACTAGCGGGCGCCGGAACACCGGGGAGCTGTTTTTT. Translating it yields CSAGTSGRRNTGELFF.

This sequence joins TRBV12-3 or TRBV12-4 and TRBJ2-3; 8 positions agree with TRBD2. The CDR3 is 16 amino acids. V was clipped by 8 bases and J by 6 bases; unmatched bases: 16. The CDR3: CASPYKAGGRGDTQYF. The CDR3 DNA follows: TGTGCCAGCCCATATAAGGCGGGAGGACGTGGGGATACGCAGTATTTT.

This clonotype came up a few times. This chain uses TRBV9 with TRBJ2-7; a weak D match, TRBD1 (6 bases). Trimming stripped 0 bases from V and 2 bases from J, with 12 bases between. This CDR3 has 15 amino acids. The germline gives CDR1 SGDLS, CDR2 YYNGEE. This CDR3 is CASSVATGITYEQYF. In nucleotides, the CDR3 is TGTGCCAGCAGCGTAGCCACAGGGATCACCTACGAGCAGTACTTC. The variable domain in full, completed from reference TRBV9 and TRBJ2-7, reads DSGVTQTPKHLITATGQRVTLRCSPRSGDLSVYWYQQSLDQGLQFLIQYYNGEERAKGNILERFSAQQFPDLHSELNLSSLELGDSALYFCASSVATGITYEQYFGPGTRLTVT.